These 17 T cell receptor beta chains share one sample of origin, sequenced in a study of CD8 T cells in Susac syndrome. RNA totalling about 0.45 to 1 ug underwent reverse transcription with random hexamers. MiXCR, applied by TCRdb to the immunoSEQ multiplex PCR reads, yields one record per CDR3 protein. Of 150,000 or so distinct CDR3 sequences listed, 94% were seen once; the top ten hold roughly 0.1%. The sample taken for sequencing was CD4+ T cells from PBMCs. The receptors derive from a human donor with multiple sclerosis.

DNA for the CDR3: TGTGCCAGCACCCAGAGCGGCCGCGCGAACACCGGGGAGCTGTTTTTT. This encodes CASTQSGRANTGELFF. The chain joins TRBV6-1 to TRBJ2-2; D is possibly TRBD2 (5 bases). CDR3 length: 16 amino acids. Germline V gene sequence: CDR1 MNHNS, CDR2 SASEGT. V lost 7 bases and J 0 bases, leaving 15 bases between the germline ends.

The chain recombines TRBV7-8 with TRBJ2-5; the match to TRBD2 covers 7 bases. Germline CDR1 is SGHVS and CDR2 is FQNEAQ. J gave up 5 bases and V 2 bases, and 14 bases lay outside the gene matches. The CDR3 loop spans 17 amino acids. The CDR3 DNA follows: TGTGCCAGCAGCTTAAGACTCTCCAGCGCGGGAGAGGAGACCCAGTACTTC. Translated, it gives CASSLRLSSAGEETQYF.

This chain links TRBV6-6 with TRBJ1-1; 8 bases fit TRBD1. The CDR3 totals 10 residues. J was trimmed by 12 bases and V by 9 bases; bases with no gene match: 6. From germline, CDR1 is MNHNY and CDR2 SVGAGI (reference sequence). DNA of the CDR3: TGTGCCAGTCGACAGGGGAAAACTTTCTTT. Translation: CASRQGKTFF.

This chain joins TRBV30 and TRBJ2-7; TRBD2 matches 8 bases. CDR3 length equals 12 residues. V trimming: 3 bases; J trimming: 6 bases; junction bases outside the gene matches: 4. Germline V gives CDR1 GTSNPN, CDR2 SVGIG (reference sequence). Here the CDR3 DNA reads TGTGCCTGGAGAGGGCTAGCGGGCGAGCAGTACTTC. Its protein product is CAWRGLAGEQYF.

The rearrangement links TRBV2 to TRBJ1-4; D is possibly TRBD1 (5 bases). V was shortened by 3 bases and J by 8 bases, with 7 bases between the two germline ends. CDR1 and CDR2 (germline): SNHLY, FYNNEI. This CDR3 comprises 12 residues. As DNA, the CDR3 is TGTGCCAGCAGTGATCAGGGCGAAAAACTGTTTTTT. This gives the protein CASSDQGEKLFF.

This rearrangement joins TRBV30 to TRBJ2-7, with 11 bases lining up with TRBD1. The CDR3 extends over 16 amino acids. J lost 6 bases, V lost 0 bases, and 10 bases had no gene match. Germline V gene lookup returns CDR1 GTSNPN and CDR2 SVGIG (reference sequence). CDR3 in DNA: TGTGCCTGGAGTGTAATTGGCGGACAGGGGGCGGGCGAGCAGTACTTC. As protein: CAWSVIGGQGAGEQYF.

The chain combines TRBV7-9 with TRBJ2-7, with 9 bases matching TRBD2. V shed 4 bases, J shed 2 bases, and the junction held 15 bases outside the gene matches. Per the germline V gene, CDR1 is SEHNR and CDR2 is FQNEAQ (reference sequence). The CDR3 runs to 18 residues. The CDR3 DNA sequence: TGTGCCAGCAGCTCCAAGGCCCGAGTTGGCGGGAGGGCCTACGAGCAGTACTTC. Translation gives CASSSKARVGGRAYEQYF.

This clonotype appeared once. The genes are TRBV6-5 and TRBJ2-5; tentative D call: TRBD2 (7 bases). The CDR3 has 16 amino acids. V lost 0 bases to trimming and J lost 2 bases, with 13 bases between them. CDR1 MNHEY and CDR2 SVGAGI come from the germline V gene. DNA for the CDR3: TGTGCCAGCAGTTACTCGGCGGGGGCGGGTCAAGAGACCCAGTACTTC. It translates to CASSYSAGAGQETQYF.

The J gene is TRBJ2-5, the V gene TRBV7-2; D remains unclear. V was shortened by 6 bases and J by 3 bases, with 14 bases between the two germline ends. The V gene's germline CDR1 is SGHTA and CDR2 FQGNSA. The CDR3 spans 14 residues. CDR3 sequence reads: CASSHPQNKETQYF. The CDR3 DNA reads as TGTGCCAGCAGTCACCCACAAAATAAAGAGACCCAGTACTTC.

This chain joins TRBV12-3 or TRBV12-4 and TRBJ2-2; no clear D gene. V was shortened by 6 bases and J by 2 bases, with 13 bases between the two germline ends. The CDR3 length is 15 residues. The CDR3 here is CASRETQLNTGELFF. In DNA, the CDR3 is TGTGCCAGCAGGGAGACACAGCTCAACACCGGGGAGCTGTTTTTT.

This clonotype was observed a single time. Sequence at one end of the junction differs from germline and may be a read error. The J gene is TRBJ1-2, the V gene TRBV7-2, with unresolved D. The CDR3 runs 14 residues. The germline CDR1 and CDR2 sequences are SGHTA and FQGNSA. As DNA, the CDR3 is TGTGCCAGCGGCTTCATAGGACCCACCTATGGCTACACCTTC. Residues: CASGFIGPTYGYTF.

V and J are TRBV12-3 or TRBV12-4 and TRBJ2-7, with unresolved D. The CDR3 length is 14 residues. The V end was cut by 3 bases, the J end by 2 bases, with 11 bases between. The CDR3 coding sequence is TGTGCCAGCAGTTTGACGACGGGCCCCTACGAGCAGTACTTC. Its protein is CASSLTTGPYEQYF.

The chain is built from TRBV12-3 or TRBV12-4 and TRBJ2-1; TRBD2 matches 7 bases. J was trimmed by 5 bases and V by 3 bases; bases with no gene match: 7. This CDR3 contains 15 residues. CDR3 in DNA: TGTGCCAGCAGTTTTTTCCAGCGGGATAACAATGAGCAGTTCTTC. Amino acids: CASSFFQRDNNEQFF.

The rearrangement uses TRBV20-1 and TRBJ2-5, with D perhaps TRBD2 (5 bases). With 3 bases removed from V and 1 base from J, the gap between germline ends came to 15 bases. The CDR3 contains 15 residues. Per germline, CDR1 DFQATT and CDR2 SNEGSKA (reference sequence). The CDR3 nucleotides are TGCAGTGCTAGTATACTTAGAGCGGTCCAAGAGACCCAGTACTTC. Its protein product is CSASILRAVQETQYF.

This clonotype was observed a single time. This chain uses TRBV5-1 with TRBJ2-7; TRBD1 or TRBD2 may be the D gene (5 bases each). Germline assignment: CDR1 SGHRS and CDR2 YFSETQ. The CDR3 runs to 14 residues. V was trimmed by 4 bases and J by 1 base, leaving 12 bases between them. The CDR3 spells CASSPLGESYEQYF. The CDR3 nucleotides are TGCGCCAGCAGCCCTTTGGGGGAATCCTACGAGCAGTACTTC.

This clonotype was recorded once. The chain combines TRBV29-1 with TRBJ1-1, with TRBD1 matching 8 bases. V lost 3 bases and J lost 0; bases outside the gene matches: 6. The CDR3 covers 15 residues. CDR1 SQVTM and CDR2 ANQGSEA come from the germline V gene. This CDR3 is CSVDGYRGVNTEAFF. The CDR3 nucleotides read TGCAGCGTTGATGGGTACAGGGGGGTGAACACTGAAGCTTTCTTT.

This sequence joins TRBV30 and TRBJ2-1; D perhaps matches TRBD1 (6 bases). From germline, CDR1 is GTSNPN and CDR2 SVGIG (reference sequence). Trimming removed 2 bases at V and 1 base at J, with 9 bases between. This CDR3 contains 14 residues. CDR3 protein: CAWSKGQSYNEQFF. CDR3 nucleotides: TGTGCCTGGAGTAAAGGACAGTCCTACAATGAGCAGTTCTTC.